This T cell receptor (beta chain) stems from a study of blood T cells in healthy people across ages. Background on the study: With template switching, about one barcoded beta molecule was captured per two T cells.

A second PCR, run for about 6 to 11 cycles, used a sample-barcoded 5' primer plus a J-beta primer mix. TCRdb re-called the 5' RACE reads with MiXCR, one entry per CDR3 protein. The repertoire includes 800,000 to 1,000,000 distinct CDR3 sequences, under 50% of them detected once, and around an eighth sits in the top ten. The CDR3 has 16 amino acids. The germline CDR1 and CDR2 sequences are LGHNA and YNFKEQ. J lost 4 bases, V lost 4 bases, and 10 bases had no gene match. Isolating PBMCs gave at least 6 million of these cells per sample. In its sample, this clonotype was seen once. The chain employs TRBV4-2 and TRBJ2-1; 7 bases match TRBD2. The sequenced sample consisted of blood. This clonotype originated in a man aged 25-45 years in good health. In DNA, the CDR3 is TGTGCCAGCAGCCCCCGACTGGGAGCGGGATACAATGAGCAGTTCTTC. Its protein product is CASSPRLGAGYNEQFF.